The present T cell receptor beta chain was sequenced within a study of shared clonotypes between healthy human individuals. Study summary: Donors consisted of two women and a few men between 18 and 49.

As regards this clone: The antigen remains undetermined.

The study's findings and limits: Across a few donors, naive CD4 shared 5% to 6.5%, naive CD8 over 3%, memory CD4 approximately 2.5%, memory CD8 0.4% to 0.5%. All-four-donor shared clonotypes had higher generation probabilities than non-shared clonotypes did. The small donor group covered limited genetic and exposure diversity.

Assay used: immunoSEQ multiplex PCR; TCRdb lists only in-frame clones, some missing. Of about 680,000 clones listed, about 90% are singletons. The naive CD8 fraction comprised CD45RO-negative cells positively selected for CCR7 and excluded terminally differentiated effector memory CD45RA+ cells. This sequence originates from a man aged 25-40 years in good health. Sequencing used naive CD8+ T cells sorted from blood.

Written as DNA, the CDR3 is TGTGCCAGCTCACCACCAGGCCCCACTTACCAAGAGACCCAGTACTTC. Translation gives CASSPPGPTYQETQYF. The gene calls are TRBV18 and TRBJ2-5; D not certain. Trimming left V 0 bases short and J 0 bases short, with 11 bases between. The germline V gene has CDR1 KGHSH and CDR2 LQKENI. This CDR3 has 16 residues.